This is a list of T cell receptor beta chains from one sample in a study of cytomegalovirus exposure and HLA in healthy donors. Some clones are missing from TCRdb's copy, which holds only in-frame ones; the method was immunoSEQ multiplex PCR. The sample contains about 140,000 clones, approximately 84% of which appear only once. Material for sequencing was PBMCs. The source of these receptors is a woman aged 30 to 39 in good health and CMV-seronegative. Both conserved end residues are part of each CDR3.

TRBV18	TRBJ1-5	CASSPVFGQINQPQHF
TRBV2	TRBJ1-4	CASSEAGKTGEF
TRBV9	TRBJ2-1	CASSVLPTNNEQFF
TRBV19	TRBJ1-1	CASSMGQHTEAFF
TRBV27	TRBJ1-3	CASSEVFSGNTIYF
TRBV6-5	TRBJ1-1	CASRRTANTEAFF
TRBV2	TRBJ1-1	CASSVTRTEAFF
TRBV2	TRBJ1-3	CASDRPFGGNTIYF
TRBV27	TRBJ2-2	CASRPQGTGELFF
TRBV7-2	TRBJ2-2	CASSFTAGVGGELFF
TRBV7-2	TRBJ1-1	CASSSGQGATEAFF
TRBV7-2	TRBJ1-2	CASSPGTGSGYTF
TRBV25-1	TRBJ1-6	CASSETGWSPLHF
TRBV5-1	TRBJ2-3	CASRTGGTTDTQYF
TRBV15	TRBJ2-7	CATSRQDYSYEQYF
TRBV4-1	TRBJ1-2	CASSQTQGSHGYTF
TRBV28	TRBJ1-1	CASGYRGSFAAFF